These 3 T cell receptor beta chains originate from one sample sequenced in a study of T cell responses to AZD1222 COVID-19 vaccine. Only in-frame clones appear in the TCRdb table, and some are missing; sequencing was by immunoSEQ multiplex PCR. The table lists 150,000 to 250,000 clones, approximately 95% of them singletons, with around 1% in the top ten. Sequencing used peripheral blood, obtained 28 days after the second AZD1222 dose. The source is an adult who received the AZD1222 COVID-19 vaccine.

This chain joins TRBV27 and TRBJ1-1, with D hard to call. Germline V gives CDR1 MNHEY, CDR2 SMNVEV (reference sequence). With 2 bases removed from V and 1 base from J, the gap between germline ends came to 8 bases. This CDR3 is built from 14 residues. This chain's CDR3 is CASSLGPRNTEAFF. As DNA, the CDR3 is TGTGCCAGCAGTTTAGGGCCACGGAACACTGAAGCTTTCTTT.

V usage is TRBV9 and J usage is TRBJ1-2; perhaps TRBD1 as D (5 bases). Looked up from germline, CDR1 is SGDLS and CDR2 is YYNGEE. Trimming pared 2 bases from V and 5 bases from J, leaving 13 bases between. The CDR3 runs to 14 residues. The CDR3 DNA reads as TGTGCCAGCAGCGTGCTTCCAGGGTCGTATGGCTACACCTTC. It translates to CASSVLPGSYGYTF.

The rearrangement joins TRBV4-1 to TRBJ2-1; D gene unclear. Deletions cut 0 bases from V and 7 bases from J, with 10 bases between. There are 14 residues in the CDR3. Germline lookup yields CDR1 MGHRA and CDR2 YSYEKL. This CDR3 reads CASSQDWLVNEQFF. CDR3 nucleotide sequence: TGCGCCAGCAGCCAAGATTGGCTGGTGAATGAGCAGTTCTTC.